One and the same sample provided the 7 T cell receptor beta chains below, sequenced in a study of regulatory T cells in long-lasting Graves disease. HTBI primers from iRepertoire and Arm-PCR of CDR3 regions yielded the TCR beta libraries. MiXCR, run by TCRdb on the multiplex PCR reads, gives a single entry per CDR3 protein. Of hundreds of thousands of distinct CDR3 sequences detected, roughly 16% appear once; the ten largest clones hold under 20%. Time point reported: newly diagnosed GD, antithyroid drugs for less than 3 months. Preparation of the TCR library used RNA extracted from PBMCs. The same sample was also used in a study of T cells in Graves' hyperthyroidism and ophthalmopathy.

This specimen consisted of peripheral blood mononuclear cells (PBMCs), obtained at new diagnosis, from a patient treated with antithyroid drugs. The source of these receptors is a woman between 25 and 40 years old with Graves disease.

This clonotype has a count of ten or more. This chain connects TRBV12-3 or TRBV12-4 to TRBJ2-2, with TRBD2 matching 13 bases. The CDR3 is 18 residues long. Trimming took 4 bases from V and 10 from J; bases not matched to a gene: 15. CDR3 sequence reads: CASSSAGTSGKQEVELFF. The CDR3 region has the DNA TGTGCCAGCAGTTCCGCCGGGACTAGCGGGAAACAGGAAGTGGAGCTGTTTTTT.

This clonotype was seen a few times. The J gene is TRBJ1-1, the V gene TRBV29-1; D may be TRBD1 (6 bases). The CDR3 sequence is 14 residues long. Trimming left V 4 bases short and J 3 bases short, with 15 bases between. The germline CDR1 and CDR2 sequences are SQVTM and ANQGSEA. DNA for the CDR3: TGCAGCGTTGTAGGGGGTGGGGGATACACTGAAGCTTTCTTT. Translating gives CSVVGGGGYTEAFF.

There are a few counts of this clonotype. CDR3 amino acids: CASSQGRNPFYGYTF. As DNA, the CDR3 is TGTGCCAGCAGCCAAGGGAGAAACCCATTCTATGGCTACACCTTC. This chain connects TRBV3-1 to TRBJ1-2; no firm D call. The CDR3 length is 15 residues. Germline CDR1 LGHDT, CDR2 YNNKEL (reference sequence). Trimming took 1 base from V and 4 from J, leaving 13 bases between them. The full variable domain, completed using reference TRBV3-1 and TRBJ1-2, is DTAVSQTPKYLVTQMGNDKSIKCEQNLGHDTMYWYKQDSKKFLKIMFSYNNKELIINETVPNRFSPKSPDKAHLNLHINSLELGDSAVYFCASSQGRNPFYGYTFGSGTRLTVV.

This clonotype turned up a few times. The rearrangement joins TRBV7-6 to TRBJ2-2; a possible D gene is TRBD2 (6 bases). Germline loops: CDR1 SGHVS, CDR2 FNYEAQ. Trimming shortened V by 5 bases and J by 4 bases, and 11 bases separated the two germline ends. The CDR3 totals 14 residues. The CDR3 DNA follows: TGTGCCAGCAGCCGCGGGACTCCCACCGGGGAGCTGTTTTTT. Residues: CASSRGTPTGELFF.

V and J are TRBV20-1 and TRBJ2-7; TRBD2 agrees at 10 bases. Unmatched junction bases numbered 8, after V lost 1 base and J lost 5 bases. Germline V gene data show CDR1 as DFQATT and CDR2 as SNEGSKA (reference sequence). The CDR3 is 15 residues long. The CDR3 is CSARGAGGPLDEQYF. The CDR3 nucleotides read TGCAGTGCTAGAGGAGCGGGAGGGCCTTTGGACGAGCAGTACTTC.

This clonotype was recorded once. This chain connects TRBV9 to TRBJ1-1; D is unresolved. Germline-derived CDR1 and CDR2 are SGDLS and YYNGEE. Deletions cut 1 base from V and 3 bases from J, with 7 bases between. The CDR3 consists of 13 residues. CDR3 loop: CASSVSKDTEAFF. CDR3 coding DNA: TGTGCCAGCAGCGTATCTAAGGACACTGAAGCTTTCTTT.

The chain combines TRBV18 with TRBJ1-4; 7 nucleotides match TRBD1. The CDR3 extends over 13 amino acids. Germline V CDR1 and CDR2: KGHSH, LQKENI. The trim removed 3 bases at V and 10 bases at J, leaving 5 bases unmatched. CDR3 DNA sequence: TGTGCCAGCTCACCCGACAGGGCAGTAAAACTGTTTTTT. Amino acid sequence: CASSPDRAVKLFF.